The rows below give T cell receptor beta chains drawn from one sample of a study of cytomegalovirus exposure and HLA in healthy donors. Data came from immunoSEQ multiplex PCR; TCRdb stores just in-frame clones and leaves some out. This table holds 98,000 or so clones, roughly 82% found once. Input material: PBMCs. The receptors were gathered from a human donor in good health. CDR3s include the opening cysteine and the closing phenylalanine or tryptophan. D genes are given only for firm matches. Some rows have no size entry. The others give once, few or many, or a class for an expanded clone.

cdr3_length	v_call	d_call	j_call	clone_size	cdr3_nt	cdr3_aa
16	TRBV5-1	NA	TRBJ2-5	NA	TGCGCCAGCAGCTTGGGGGTGGACTGGATCCTAGAGACCCAGTACTTC	CASSLGVDWILETQYF
13	TRBV29-1	NA	TRBJ1-1	NA	TGCAGCGCCGACGACAGTCTGAACACTGAAGCTTTCTTT	CSADDSLNTEAFF
20	TRBV4-3	TRBD2	TRBJ2-7	NA	TGCGCCAGCAGCCAAGCGGAATCCGGACTAGCGGGAGGGCAGGCCTACGAGCAGTACTTC	CASSQAESGLAGGQAYEQYF
14	TRBV6-5	NA	TRBJ2-3	NA	TGTGCCAGCAGGAGGTCTTTGCCCACAGATACGCAGTATTTT	CASRRSLPTDTQYF
15	TRBV6-1	TRBD2	TRBJ2-7	NA	TGTGCCAGCAGTGAGCGAACTAGCGGCGCCTACGAGCAGTACTTC	CASSERTSGAYEQYF
17	TRBV7-2	NA	TRBJ1-5	NA	TGTGCCAGCAGCTTAGTTATACTGGCCGGGGGACATCAGCCCCAGCATTTT	CASSLVILAGGHQPQHF
14	TRBV2	NA	TRBJ1-1	NA	TGTGCCAGCAGATCGGGACAATGGGGTACTGAAGCTTTCTTT	CASRSGQWGTEAFF
16	TRBV5-4	TRBD2	TRBJ2-5	NA	TGTGCCAGCAGCTTGGGACTAGCGGGATCCCAGGAGACCCAGTACTTC	CASSLGLAGSQETQYF
13	TRBV29-1	TRBD1	TRBJ2-7	NA	TGCAGCGTTGTCCGGACAGGGGGTTACGAGCAGTACTTC	CSVVRTGGYEQYF
13	TRBV7-9	TRBD1	TRBJ1-2	few	TGTGCCAGCAGCTTGACGGGACAGGGGGCTGTAGACTTC	CASSLTGQGAVDF
17	TRBV2	NA	TRBJ1-1	NA	TGTGCCAGCAGTGAACTGGGGGGGCAGCGAATGAACACTGAAGCTTTCTTT	CASSELGGQRMNTEAFF
15	TRBV7-2	NA	TRBJ1-5	NA	TGTGCCAGCAGCTTAGTACAGGGCGGCAATCAGCCCCAGCATTTT	CASSLVQGGNQPQHF
13	TRBV7-6	TRBD1	TRBJ2-1	NA	TGTGCCAGCAGCCCAAGACAGGGCAATGAGCAGTTCTTC	CASSPRQGNEQFF
15	TRBV5-4	TRBD1	TRBJ2-5	NA	TGTGCCAGCAGCTTCGGACAGGGGGCAGGTAGGACCCAGTACTTC	CASSFGQGAGRTQYF
13	TRBV19	TRBD1	TRBJ2-3	NA	TGTGCCAGCCGGCGGACAGGTGGAGATACGCAGTATTTT	CASRRTGGDTQYF
15	TRBV5-1	TRBD1	TRBJ2-1	NA	TGCGCCAGCAGCTTGGTTGTAGGGGGCTCGTCGGAGCAGTTCTTC	CASSLVVGGSSEQFF
13	TRBV5-4	NA	TRBJ1-1	few	TGTGCCAGCAGCTTGGACAGGAACACTGAAGCTTTCTTT	CASSLDRNTEAFF
13	TRBV14	TRBD2	TRBJ2-3	once	TGTGCCAGCAGCCAAGATAGGCGGGGGGGGCAGTATTTT	CASSQDRRGGQYF
16	TRBV19	TRBD1	TRBJ1-1	few	TGTGCCAGTAGTGGGGTCCGGACAGGGTCGAACACTGAAGCTTTCTTT	CASSGVRTGSNTEAFF
18	TRBV4-3	NA	TRBJ1-3	NA	TGCGCCAGCAGCCAAGATATTGCGGCGGGAAACTCTGGAAACACCATATATTTT	CASSQDIAAGNSGNTIYF
15	TRBV29-1	TRBD2	TRBJ2-3	NA	TGCAGCGTTGTCTCGACTAGCGGGAGGGCAGATACGCAGTATTTT	CSVVSTSGRADTQYF
18	TRBV9	NA	TRBJ2-2	once	TGTGCCAGCAGCGTAGCCCCAATGGGGGCAGGCCTCACCGGGGAGCTGTTTTTT	CASSVAPMGAGLTGELFF